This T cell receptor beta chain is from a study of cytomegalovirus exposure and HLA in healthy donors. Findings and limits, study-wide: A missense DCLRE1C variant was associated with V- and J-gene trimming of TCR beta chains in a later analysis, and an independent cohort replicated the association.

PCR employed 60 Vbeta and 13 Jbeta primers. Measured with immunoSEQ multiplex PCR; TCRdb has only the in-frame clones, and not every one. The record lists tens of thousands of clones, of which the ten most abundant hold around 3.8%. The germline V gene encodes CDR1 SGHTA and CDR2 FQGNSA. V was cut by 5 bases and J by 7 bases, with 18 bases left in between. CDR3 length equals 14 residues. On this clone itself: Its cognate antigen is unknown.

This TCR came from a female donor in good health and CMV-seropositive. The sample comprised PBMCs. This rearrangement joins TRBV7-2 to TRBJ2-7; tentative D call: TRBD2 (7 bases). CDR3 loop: CASSPHRTAGEQYF. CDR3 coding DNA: TGTGCCAGCAGCCCCCATCGGACAGCGGGGGAGCAGTACTTC.